Reported below is one T cell receptor (beta chain). There is no known antigen for this receptor. No much larger clone exists at a distance of one base, and base qualities are not known. Compared with germline, V lacks 3 bases and J lacks 4 bases; bases without a gene match: 8. The CDR3 runs 15 amino acids, cysteine and phenylalanine included. This entry keeps only the CDR3 DNA: 45 bases, framed from base 1. CDR1 and CDR2 were assigned from the germline V gene as SGHTS and YDEGEE. CD8 naive samples were CD45RO-negative cells positively selected for CCR7, giving a CD45RA+CCR7+ population that excluded TemRA cells. The donors were healthy, HIV-negative adults with no recently reported acute infections or vaccinations. All donors were Caucasian adults living in Nashville, Tennessee, USA. Blood was obtained by leukapheresis, after which PBMCs were separated by Ficoll-Histopaque density gradient centrifugation and cryopreserved in liquid nitrogen vapor phase. Analytical flow cytometry was used to check the purity and quantity of every magnetically sorted T cell population. Genomic DNA was isolated from each sorted fraction and quantified by UV absorbance on a Nanodrop 2000c.

Using the deep immunoSEQ assay, multiplex PCR amplified TCR CDR3 regions from genomic DNA. Extracted genomic DNA from each cell subset was spread evenly across all wells of several immunoSEQ 96-well plates, with each plate serving as a replicate. Each replicate PCR for sorted subsets received approximately 220 ng genomic DNA, equal to roughly 29,000 T cell genomes. Purified libraries were quantified with a Qubit 3.0 fluorometer, sized on a Bioanalyzer 2100, and re-quantified with the KAPA Library Quantification kit. Every immunoSEQ 96-well plate was sequenced on a dedicated single-read 150-cycle Illumina NextSeq 550 flow cell. On the authors' methods: Because the immunoSEQ output held only junctional sequences and lacked quality scores, the filtering could not match the filtering applied to full-length reads. To assign V/J genes and CDR3, sequences were annotated against IMGT germline references using PyIR, a Python wrapper for IgBLAST v1.9. Any read was removed if the V/J assignment was weak (E-value above 1e-6), the CDR3 was missing, or the read contained stop codons, out-of-frame junctions, or ambiguous translated residues. A V3J clonotype was defined by an identical inferred V gene, J gene, and CDR3 amino acid sequence. To compute the percentage overlap between repertoires, the number of shared unique clonotypes was divided by the size of the smaller repertoire. Repertoire richness was assessed with RTK rarefaction, the Chao1 estimator, and Recon v2.1 estimates of unobserved clonotypes. For all TCRbeta clonotypes obtained by the gDNA method from a few donors, generation probabilities were computed with OLGA. TCRdb's version of the immuneACCESS table is confined to in-frame rearrangements and falls short of the full clone set. An unresolved V gene accounts for under half of the shortfall where checked; the remainder is of unknown origin. V and J calls and clone size are copied from that table; D and trimming were computed from the DNA. The sample contains about 590,000 clones, about 95% of them found a single time. Together, the top ten hold 0.085% to 0.11% of the sample.

The sample originates from a study of shared clonotypes between healthy human individuals (dated by TCRdb to 2019 to 2021). Regarding the research as a whole: Three men and a couple of women, aged 18 to 49 years, made up the cohort. For each donor, CD4 naive and CD4 memory were each given three plates, CD8 naive was given two plates, and CD8 memory was given one plate. Different laboratories and diverse techniques were used to prepare libraries and sequence TCR repertoires, to increase sequencing depth and limit assay-specific biases. Each donor's leukapheresis produced roughly between about 0.8 and 8.9 billion PBMCs. To estimate repertoire size and how much clonotypes are shared between individuals, the study performed deep sequencing of blood TCR repertoires from five healthy adults. Findings and caveats that apply to the study as a whole: Estimated clonotype richness was generally larger for naive than for memory subsets. The small number of donors limited the genetic and exposure-history diversity represented. Approximately 4.8% of naive CD4, 3% to 3.5% of naive CD8, roughly 2.4% of memory CD4, and roughly 0.4% of memory CD8 clonotypes were shared across a few donors. Pairwise subsampling indicated that sequencing depth was expected to affect the degree of clonotype sharing among donors. Even with the large sequencing depth, rarefaction of the sorted-subset datasets indicated that sequencing was incomplete. Clonotypes shared by all four sorted-subset donors showed higher generation probabilities than non-shared clonotypes. Sampling was limited to blood, and TCR repertoires in tissue likely differ from TCR repertoires in blood.

The V and J segments used are TRBV5-8 and TRBJ1-1, with 8 bases aligning to TRBD1. The sequencing input was naive CD8+ T cells sorted from blood. The sample's cell subset or site, from its label and the paper: CD45RA+CCR7+. The sequence derives from a woman younger than 45 in good health. DNA sequence: TGTGCCAGCAGCTCCCGGACAGGGCGGAGCACTGAAGCTTTCTTT. Translated, this is CASSSRTGRSTEAFF.